A single sample gave rise to the 19 T cell receptor beta chains below, sequenced in a study of T cell changes during pregnancy in multiple sclerosis. TCRdb's copy holds only in-frame clones and misses some; the assay was immunoSEQ multiplex PCR. Among about 79,000 clones listed, about 89% were seen once. Sequenced material: CD4+ T cells from peripheral blood mononuclear cells, taken in the second trimester of pregnancy. The receptor set was obtained from a female donor with multiple sclerosis, enrolled in a pregnancy study.

The chain joins TRBV15 to TRBJ2-4, with 8 positions matching TRBD2. The CDR3 spans 16 residues. Germline-derived CDR1 and CDR2 are LNHNV and YYDKDF (reference sequence). Trimming took 1 base from V and 1 from J; bases not matched to a gene: 3. The DNA for the CDR3 is TGTGCCACCAGCAGAGCGGGAGGGACGGCCAAAAACATTCAGTACTTC. Its protein is CATSRAGGTAKNIQYF.

This clone is a singleton in its sample. J is TRBJ2-7 and V is TRBV28, with TRBD1 matching over 7 bases. This CDR3 is 15 amino acids long. The V segment lost 4 bases and the J segment 5 bases; nucleotides outside the gene matches: 11. Germline V gene sequence: CDR1 MDHEN, CDR2 SYDVKM. In DNA form, the CDR3 reads TGTGCCAGCAGTTCAGGGACAGCTGGCGGCAACGAGCAGTACTTC. Translation: CASSSGTAGGNEQYF.

This chain joins TRBV28 and TRBJ2-5; D might be TRBD2 (5 bases). The CDR3 is made up of 15 amino acids. Trimming shortened V by 2 bases and J by 3 bases, and 13 bases separated the two germline ends. Germline CDR1 reads MDHEN; CDR2 reads SYDVKM. The DNA for the CDR3 is TGTGCCAGCAGTTTACGCCCGGGGTATAAAGAGACCCAGTACTTC. Its translation: CASSLRPGYKETQYF.

The gene calls are TRBV18 and TRBJ2-7, with D unresolved. The ends were cut back, 1 base at V and 6 bases at J, with 13 bases in the middle. The CDR3 is 14 amino acids. CDR1 is KGHSH, CDR2 LQKENI, per germline. Here the CDR3 DNA reads TGTGCCAGCTCACCACTTGCGTCGGCAGGCGAGCAGTACTTC. Translated, it gives CASSPLASAGEQYF.

The V gene is TRBV7-8, the J gene TRBJ1-1; TRBD1 matches at 7 bases. CDR1 SGHVS and CDR2 FQNEAQ come from the germline V gene. The CDR3 length is 13 residues. The V and J ends lost 5 bases and 7 bases, in that order; junction bases with no gene match: 7. In DNA, the CDR3 is TGTGCCAGCAGCCAGGGGGGAGTCGATGAAGCTTTCTTT. Translated, it gives CASSQGGVDEAFF.

The chain employs TRBV2 and TRBJ2-5; 8 nucleotides align to TRBD2. Per the germline V gene, CDR1 is SNHLY and CDR2 is FYNNEI. The CDR3 totals 17 residues. J gave up 3 bases and V 3 bases, and 12 bases lay outside the gene matches. The CDR3 nucleotides are TGTGCCAGCAGTGAGAAGAAGGCCCTTAGCGGGGAAGAGACCCAGTACTTC. Residues: CASSEKKALSGEETQYF. The full variable domain, rest sourced from reference TRBV2 and TRBJ2-5, is EPEVTQTPSHQVTQMGQEVILRCVPISNHLYFYWYRQILGQKVEFLVSFYNNEISEKSEIFDDQFSVERPDGSNFTLKIRSTKLEDSAMYFCASSEKKALSGEETQYFGPGTRLLVL.

V and J are TRBV6-1 and TRBJ2-1; weak D call: TRBD1 (6 bases). The CDR3 contains 12 residues. Between the trimmed V and J ends, which lost 6 bases and 5 bases, there was a span of 8 bases. From germline, CDR1 is MNHNS and CDR2 SASEGT. CDR3 coding DNA: TGTGCCAGCAGGGACAGAAACAATGAGCAGTTCTTC. The encoded protein is CASRDRNNEQFF.

This chain links TRBV11-3 with TRBJ2-1; 13 bases are a match to TRBD2. Looked up from germline, CDR1 is SGHNT and CDR2 is YENEEA. The CDR3 totals 16 residues. The J segment lost 12 bases and the V segment lost 0 bases, leaving 8 bases of the junction unmatched. The DNA of the CDR3 is TGTGCCAGCAGCTTAGACGGGTCCGGACTAGCGGGAGTGCAGTTCTTC. Translating it yields CASSLDGSGLAGVQFF.

The V and J genes are TRBV4-1 and TRBJ1-2, with a tentative D call TRBD1 (5 bases). The CDR3 contains 16 residues. Trimming stripped 1 base from V and 5 bases from J, with 17 bases between. Germline loops: CDR1 MGHRA, CDR2 YSYEKL. The CDR3 DNA follows: TGCGCCAGCAGCCAAGCCGGCGGGACGGAAGTATATGGCTACACCTTC. Translation gives CASSQAGGTEVYGYTF.

This chain uses TRBV7-9 with TRBJ2-1, with 14 bases aligning to TRBD2. The CDR3 runs 17 residues. CDR1 and CDR2 (germline): SEHNR, FQNEAQ (reference sequence). V lost 5 bases and J lost 8; bases outside the gene matches: 11. The CDR3 bases are TGTGCCAGCAGCCCCGGGACTAGCGGGAGTATCGCGGATGAGCAGTTCTTC. Translated, it gives CASSPGTSGSIADEQFF. Supplemented by reference TRBV7-9 and TRBJ2-1, the full variable domain reads DTGVSQNPRHKITKRGQNVTFRCDPISEHNRLYWYRQTLGQGPEFLTYFQNEAQLEKSRLLSDRFSAERPKGSFSTLEIQRTEQGDSAMYLCASSPGTSGSIADEQFFGPGTRLTVL.

The V call is TRBV6-6, the J call TRBJ1-6; possibly TRBD1 for D (6 bases). In germline, CDR1 is MNHNY, CDR2 SVGAGI (reference sequence). The CDR3 totals 15 residues. V was trimmed by 5 bases and J by 5 bases, leaving 13 bases between them. The CDR3 DNA sequence: TGTGCCAGCAGTCCTGACAGGTTGAATAATTCACCCCTCCACTTT. Protein: CASSPDRLNNSPLHF.

CDR3 in DNA: TGTGCCAGCAGTTTCTCGGACAGGGGGCGGTTCCACAATGAGCAGTTCTTC. It translates to CASSFSDRGRFHNEQFF. V usage is TRBV28 and J usage is TRBJ2-1; 11 nucleotides align to TRBD1. Germline loops: CDR1 MDHEN, CDR2 SYDVKM. This CDR3 has 17 residues. Trimming cost V 3 bases and J 5 bases; bases outside gene matches: 9.

This clone was seen once. This chain links TRBV19 with TRBJ2-3, with 7 bases matching TRBD2. Looked up from germline, CDR1 is LNHDA and CDR2 is SQIVND (reference sequence). With V trimmed by 3 bases and J by 2 bases, 5 bases remained unmatched. The CDR3 covers 15 residues. The CDR3 nucleotides read TGTGCCAGTAGTATCCCAGCGGGGAACACAGATACGCAGTATTTT. Protein product: CASSIPAGNTDTQYF.

With regard to this clone: The same CDR3 arises from other DNA sequences in this sample as well. The chain links TRBV30 to TRBJ1-1; a weak D match, TRBD1 (5 bases). V lost 2 bases, J lost 3 bases, and 7 bases lay in between. Germline V CDR1 and CDR2: GTSNPN, SVGIG (reference sequence). The CDR3 has 12 amino acids. The CDR3 sequence: CAWSQGDTEAFF. DNA of the CDR3: TGTGCCTGGAGTCAAGGGGACACTGAAGCTTTCTTT. The full variable domain, its missing parts supplied by reference TRBV30 and TRBJ1-1, is SQTIHQWPATLVQPVGSPLSLECTVEGTSNPNLYWYRQAAGRGLQLLFYSVGIGQISSEVPQNLSASRPQDRQFILSSKKLLLSDSGFYLCAWSQGDTEAFFGQGTRLTVV.

J is TRBJ2-7 and V is TRBV28, with TRBD2 matching 9 bases. This CDR3 region has 16 residues. From germline, CDR1 is MDHEN and CDR2 SYDVKM. V lost 5 bases and J lost 3; bases outside the gene matches: 11. The CDR3 DNA sequence: TGTGCCAGCAGTCCCCCCGGTAGCGGGGGTAGCTACGAGCAGTACTTC. It is translated as CASSPPGSGGSYEQYF.

The gene calls are TRBV28 and TRBJ2-7; weak D call: TRBD2 (6 bases). CDR1 MDHEN and CDR2 SYDVKM come from the germline V gene. The CDR3 is made up of 15 amino acids. Trimming removed 3 bases from V and 9 bases from J, with 21 bases in between. In nucleotides, the CDR3 is TGTGCCAGCAGTTTTTCGGGGGACTCACCGGCGGGGCAGTACTTC. It translates to CASSFSGDSPAGQYF. The entire variable domain, with the rest obtained from reference TRBV28 and TRBJ2-7, is as follows: DVKVTQSSRYLVKRTGEKVFLECVQDMDHENMFWYRQDPGLGLRLIYFSYDVKMKEKGDIPEGYSVSREKKERFSLILESASTNQTSMYLCASSFSGDSPAGQYFGPGTRLTVT.

This clone was seen just once. This chain joins TRBV15 and TRBJ1-2; TRBD1 matches at 10 bases. Germline CDR1 and CDR2: LNHNV and YYDKDF (reference sequence). V gave up 5 bases and J gave up 5 bases; unmatched junction bases: 17. The CDR3 is 18 residues long. The CDR3 DNA reads as TGTGCCACCAGCCCCCAGATGGGAGGACAGGGGGATCAGTATGGCTACACCTTC. This codes for CATSPQMGGQGDQYGYTF.

V is TRBV28 and J is TRBJ2-7; TRBD1 matches at 8 bases. Per the germline V gene, CDR1 is MDHEN and CDR2 is SYDVKM. Germline trimming cut 5 bases from V and 7 bases from J; bases unmatched to any gene: 13. The CDR3 covers 15 residues. This CDR3 reads CASSPSDRAQGEQYF. For the CDR3, the DNA is TGTGCCAGCAGTCCTTCGGACAGGGCCCAAGGAGAGCAGTACTTC.

The V and J genes are TRBV28 and TRBJ2-3; TRBD1 agrees at 11 bases. Germline loops: CDR1 MDHEN, CDR2 SYDVKM. This CDR3 contains 15 residues. V lost 6 bases to trimming and J lost 4 bases; unmatched junction nucleotides: 6. The CDR3 loop is CASRLGTGGADTQYF. In DNA form, the CDR3 reads TGTGCCAGCAGACTCGGGACAGGGGGGGCAGATACGCAGTATTTT.